The 12 T cell receptor beta chains listed next were all sequenced from one sample in a study of OX40 agonist ivuxolimab in advanced cancers. Produced via immunoSEQ multiplex PCR; TCRdb's table is partial and in-frame only. In the table there are under 80,000 clones, approximately 86% of which are singletons. The sample in question was CD4+ or CD8+ T cells sorted from blood, obtained in a trial of the OX40 agonist ivuxolimab. These receptor sequences come from an adult with an advanced solid tumor such as melanoma, head and neck, liver or kidney cancer.

This clone was observed a single time. The gene calls are TRBV18 and TRBJ2-5, with D perhaps TRBD2 (5 bases). The J call may be incorrect, as the DNA end agrees better with TRBJ2-7. Looked up from germline, CDR1 is KGHSH and CDR2 is LQKENI. This CDR3 is 13 amino acids long. CDR3 coding DNA: TGTGCCAGCTCATCCCAGGAGGTCTACGAGCAGTACTTC. It specifies CASSSQEVYEQYF.

The chain joins TRBV5-1 to TRBJ1-2; D is perhaps TRBD1 (5 bases). This CDR3 is 14 amino acids long. Germline loops: CDR1 SGHRS, CDR2 YFSETQ. Trimming removed 4 bases from V and 4 bases from J, with 14 bases in between. Here the CDR3 DNA reads TGCGCCAGCAGCCCGTCCGGGACCGTCTATGGCTACACCTTC. Amino acid sequence: CASSPSGTVYGYTF. Full variable domain (rest looked up from reference TRBV5-1 and TRBJ1-2): KAGVTQTPRYLIKTRGQQVTLSCSPISGHRSVSWYQQTPGQGLQFLFEYFSETQRNKGNFPGRFSGRQFSNSRSEMNVSTLELGDSALYLCASSPSGTVYGYTFGSGTRLTVV.

The rearrangement joins TRBV5-1 to TRBJ2-2, with a tentative D call TRBD2 (6 bases). CDR1 is SGHRS, CDR2 YFSETQ, per germline. The V and J ends lost 2 bases and 0 bases respectively, with 8 bases between them. The CDR3 spans 15 residues. Written as DNA, the CDR3 is TGCGCCAGCAGCTTTAGCGGCACGAACACCGGGGAGCTGTTTTTT. It translates to CASSFSGTNTGELFF.

The V gene is TRBV6-1, the J gene TRBJ2-7, with D possibly TRBD1 on 6 matching bases. This CDR3 is 13 amino acids long. The germline V gene encodes CDR1 MNHNS and CDR2 SASEGT. The germline V and J ends were trimmed by 4 bases and 3 bases, with 10 bases remaining between them. DNA of the CDR3: TGTGCCAGCAGTGGACAGGTTATCTACGAGCAGTACTTC. As protein: CASSGQVIYEQYF.

This clone was counted once. The chain couples TRBV5-8 to TRBJ2-1; D gene ambiguous. Deletions cut 1 base from V and 4 bases from J, with 12 bases between. CDR1 and CDR2 from the germline V gene are SGHTS and YDEGEE. CDR3 length equals 15 residues. The CDR3 sequence: CASSLWVGSYNEQFF. The CDR3 DNA reads TGTGCCAGCAGCTTGTGGGTCGGGTCTTACAATGAGCAGTTCTTC. The whole variable domain, remainder taken from reference TRBV5-8 and TRBJ2-1, is EAGVTQSPTHLIKTRGQQATLRCSPISGHTSVYWYQQALGLGLQFLLWYDEGEERNRGNFPPRFSGRQFPNYSSELNVNALELEDSALYLCASSLWVGSYNEQFFGPGTRLTVL.

The chain joins TRBV11-2 to TRBJ1-4; possible D gene TRBD1, 5 bases. CDR3 length: 16 amino acids. Germline assignment: CDR1 SGHAT and CDR2 FQNNGV. V dropped 1 base and J dropped 0 bases, with 9 bases sitting between them. DNA for the CDR3: TGTGCCAGCAGCTTAGGAATAGGGGCAACTAATGAAAAACTGTTTTTT. Translation: CASSLGIGATNEKLFF. Together with reference TRBV11-2 and TRBJ1-4, the CDR3 gives the full variable domain: EAGVAQSPRYKIIEKRQSVAFWCNPISGHATLYWYQQILGQGPKLLIQFQNNGVVDDSQLPKDRFSAERLKGVDSTLKIQPAKLEDSAVYLCASSLGIGATNEKLFFGSGTQLSVL.

This chain joins TRBV30 and TRBJ2-2; D is perhaps TRBD1 or TRBD2 (5 bases each). The CDR3 covers 15 residues. Between the trimmed V and J ends, which lost 4 bases and 7 bases, there was a span of 19 bases. CDR1 and CDR2 (germline): GTSNPN, SVGIG (reference sequence). CDR3 coding DNA: TGTGCCTGGACTCACTGGGCTGGGACCGACGGGGAGCTGTTTTTT. Translated, it gives CAWTHWAGTDGELFF.

The V and J genes are TRBV7-9 and TRBJ1-5, with D maybe TRBD1 (5 bases). Germline V gene lookup returns CDR1 SEHNR and CDR2 FQNEAQ (reference sequence). The V gene lost 5 bases and the J gene lost 8 bases, with 10 bases spanning the gap. The CDR3 contains 12 residues. This CDR3 is CASSRGGEPQHF. In DNA form, the CDR3 reads TGTGCCAGCAGCCGTGGGGGAGAGCCCCAGCATTTT.

CDR3 sequence (DNA): TGTGCCAGCAGCCCGGACAGGGTGAACCAGCCCCAGCATTTT. Protein product: CASSPDRVNQPQHF. This chain joins TRBV7-2 and TRBJ1-5, with 8 bases matching TRBD1. Germline V gives CDR1 SGHTA, CDR2 FQGNSA. The J segment lost 7 bases and the V segment lost 5 bases, leaving 7 bases of the junction unmatched. The CDR3 runs to 14 residues. The full variable domain, with the rest looked up from reference TRBV7-2 and TRBJ1-5, is GAGVSQSPSNKVTEKGKDVELRCDPISGHTALYWYRQSLGQGLEFLIYFQGNSAPDKSGLPSDRFSAERTGGSVSTLTIQRTQQEDSAVYLCASSPDRVNQPQHFGDGTRLSIL.

This chain connects TRBV19 to TRBJ1-5; 11 positions match TRBD1. The V gene's germline CDR1 is LNHDA and CDR2 SQIVND (reference sequence). Losses at the gene ends were 7 bases for V and 5 bases for J; bases not matched to a gene: 7. This CDR3 has 15 amino acids. The CDR3 here is CASKWTGGDYQPQHF. DNA of the CDR3: TGTGCCAGTAAATGGACAGGGGGCGACTATCAGCCCCAGCATTTT.

The chain links TRBV28 to TRBJ1-6; 8 bases are a match to TRBD1. The V gene end was trimmed by 6 bases and the J gene end by 8 bases; junction bases not matched to a gene: 0. The germline V gene encodes CDR1 MDHEN and CDR2 SYDVKM. CDR3 length: 12 amino acids. The CDR3 coding sequence is TGTGCCAGCAGACAGGGGGATTCACCCCTCCACTTT. It yields the protein CASRQGDSPLHF.

This chain uses TRBV5-1 with TRBJ2-2; 7 bases align to TRBD1. The CDR3 is 15 residues long. The V gene's germline CDR1 is SGHRS and CDR2 YFSETQ. Unmatched junction bases numbered 7, after V lost 4 bases and J lost 4 bases. The CDR3 DNA reads as TGCGCCAGCAGCAGAACAGGGGAAGGCACCGGGGAGCTGTTTTTT. As protein: CASSRTGEGTGELFF.